This T cell receptor (beta chain) derives from a study of blood T cell repertoires in COVID-19. Study-level information: Sites in the United States, Italy and Spain provided acute and convalescent COVID-19 samples. In each case, the material was cDNA or gDNA derived from T cells, B-cell-depleted T cells, or PBMCs.

In the source study's methods: Amplifying reference gene primers gave estimates of nucleated cell counts. The assay was immunoSEQ multiplex PCR, and TCRdb's table has in-frame clones only and misses some. V and J calls and clone size are given by that table; D and trimming were obtained from the DNA. The repertoire has 170,000 or so clones, approximately 80% of them found once; the top ten carry roughly 2.9%. This CDR3 comprises 16 residues. V lost 4 bases, J lost 1 base, and 17 bases lay in between. Germline assignment: CDR1 SGHVS and CDR2 FNYEAQ. This clone was picked up one time. The receptor was derived from a woman aged 55-75 years with acute or convalescent COVID-19. The V call is TRBV7-6, the J call TRBJ2-7; TRBD1 is a possible D gene (5 bases). The sequencing input was peripheral blood. The CDR3 sequence: CASSSSDKPVSYEQYF. The CDR3 nucleotides are TGTGCCAGCAGCTCGTCGGACAAACCGGTATCCTACGAGCAGTACTTC.